Listed below are T cell receptor beta chains from one sample, sequenced in a study of OX40 agonist ivuxolimab in advanced cancers. Sequencing was performed with immunoSEQ multiplex PCR; in TCRdb, only in-frame clones are kept and a portion is missing. The data contain approximately 28,000 clones, about nine tenths of them seen just once; the ten biggest clones take up almost 9.5%. The specimen comprised CD4+ or CD8+ T cells sorted from blood, sampled in a trial of the OX40 agonist ivuxolimab. These receptors were obtained from an adult with an advanced solid tumor such as melanoma, head and neck, liver or kidney cancer. CDR3s include the opening cysteine and the closing phenylalanine or tryptophan. The order of the fields is D gene, J gene, clone size, V gene, CDR3 DNA, CDR3 protein. A D gene is named only where the DNA matches it firmly. Size tells how often a clone was seen (once, few, many) or the class of an expanded clone, and some rows leave it out.

D: TRBD2
J: TRBJ2-1
size: -
V: TRBV11-2
DNA: TGTGCCAGCAGCTTTCTAGCGGGAGAAGGAAATGAGCAGTTCTTC
CDR3: CASSFLAGEGNEQFF

D: -
J: TRBJ1-1
size: -
V: TRBV7-9
DNA: TGTGCCAGCAGCGATCCGAATGAAGCTTTCTTT
CDR3: CASSDPNEAFF

D: -
J: TRBJ2-1
size: -
V: TRBV7-9
DNA: TGTGCCAGCAGCCCAGGGCACTACAATGAGCAGTTCTTC
CDR3: CASSPGHYNEQFF

D: -
J: TRBJ2-3
size: -
V: TRBV5-4
DNA: TGTGCCAGCAGCCTGGGGGAGCTTTCAGATACGCAGTATTTT
CDR3: CASSLGELSDTQYF

D: -
J: TRBJ1-1
size: -
V: TRBV13
DNA: TGTGCCAGCAGCTTAGAGACAGCCGGGTGGACTGAAGCTTTCTTT
CDR3: CASSLETAGWTEAFF

D: -
J: TRBJ1-2
size: -
V: TRBV10-2
DNA: TGCGCCAGCGGACCCCGGGACAAGGCCAATGGCTACACCTTC
CDR3: CASGPRDKANGYTF

D: -
J: TRBJ1-1
size: -
V: TRBV4-3
DNA: TGCGCCAGCAGCCAAGAAAGTGTTAAAGCTGTTGGATTGTCGGCTTTCTTT
CDR3: CASSQESVKAVGLSAFF

D: -
J: TRBJ2-3
size: -
V: TRBV30
DNA: TGTGCCTGGAGCTTCTCGGGACTTGATACGCAGTATTTT
CDR3: CAWSFSGLDTQYF

D: -
J: TRBJ1-4
size: -
V: TRBV4-3
DNA: TGCGCCAGCAGCCGACTTACGGCGGCAACTAATGAAAAACTGTTTTTT
CDR3: CASSRLTAATNEKLFF

D: TRBD1
J: TRBJ2-2
size: -
V: TRBV10-1
DNA: TGCGCCAGCAGTACACAGGGGGACACCGGGGAGCTGTTTTTT
CDR3: CASSTQGDTGELFF

D: TRBD2
J: TRBJ2-7
size: -
V: TRBV27
DNA: TGTGCCAGCAGTTTTTCTAGCGGATCCTACGAGCAGTACTTC
CDR3: CASSFSSGSYEQYF

D: TRBD2
J: TRBJ2-3
size: -
V: TRBV4-1
DNA: TGCGCCAGCAGCCAAGAAGGGCGGGGGGCCTACACAGATACGCAGTATTTT
CDR3: CASSQEGRGAYTDTQYF

D: -
J: TRBJ1-5
size: -
V: TRBV21-1
DNA: TGTGCCAGCAGCAAAGAGGAGCAGGGCCGGGGGAATAGCAATCAGCCCCAGCATTTT
CDR3: CASSKEEQGRGNSNQPQHF

D: -
J: TRBJ2-7
size: -
V: TRBV27
DNA: TGTGCCAGCTCGCTCGTCGTAAGCTCCTACGAGCAGTACTTC
CDR3: CASSLVVSSYEQYF

D: -
J: TRBJ1-6
size: -
V: TRBV19
DNA: TGTGCCAGTAGTGGTCCGACAGGAATGAATTCACCCCTCCACTTT
CDR3: CASSGPTGMNSPLHF

D: TRBD1
J: TRBJ1-2
size: -
V: TRBV11-3
DNA: TGTGCCAGCAGTATCGCCGGGACAGAGTACACCTTC
CDR3: CASSIAGTEYTF

D: TRBD2
J: TRBJ2-5
size: once
V: TRBV13
DNA: TGTGCCAGCAGCTTGGGGGGGCAAGAGACCCAGTACTTC
CDR3: CASSLGGQETQYF

D: -
J: TRBJ1-5
size: -
V: TRBV28
DNA: TGTGCCAGCAGTTTGACAAGCTATAGCAATCAGCCCCAGCATTTT
CDR3: CASSLTSYSNQPQHF

D: -
J: TRBJ1-3
size: -
V: TRBV2
DNA: TGTGCCAGCGATTGGGGGCTCAGCTCTGGAAACACCATATATTTT
CDR3: CASDWGLSSGNTIYF

D: TRBD2
J: TRBJ2-7
size: -
V: TRBV9
DNA: TGTGCCAGCAGCGTAGTGGGACTAGCGGGAGAGGTGCAGTACTTC
CDR3: CASSVVGLAGEVQYF

D: TRBD2
J: TRBJ2-2
size: -
V: TRBV27
DNA: TGTGCCAGCAGGGCGTTTATAGCGGGAGCGGGCGGGGAGCTGTTTTTT
CDR3: CASRAFIAGAGGELFF

D: -
J: TRBJ2-1
size: -
V: TRBV7-7
DNA: TGTGCCAGCAGCTTAGACGCAGGGGTTAGTTCCTACAATGAGCAGTTCTTC
CDR3: CASSLDAGVSSYNEQFF

D: -
J: TRBJ1-3
size: -
V: TRBV28
DNA: TGTGCCAGCAGCCCCGGGACCGCTCGACTTGGAAACACCATATATTTT
CDR3: CASSPGTARLGNTIYF

D: -
J: TRBJ1-2
size: once
V: TRBV4-1
DNA: TGCGCCAGCAGCCAAGATGCGGGGCAACATGGAGTAAATGGCTACACCTTC
CDR3: CASSQDAGQHGVNGYTF

D: TRBD1
J: TRBJ1-1
size: -
V: TRBV5-5
DNA: TGTGCCAGCAGCAGGACAGGTCGGTCCATGAACACTGAAGCTTTCTTT
CDR3: CASSRTGRSMNTEAFF

D: -
J: TRBJ1-2
size: -
V: TRBV6-5
DNA: TGTGCCAGCAGTTCACAAGGATGGGTCTATGGCTACACCTTC
CDR3: CASSSQGWVYGYTF

D: -
J: TRBJ1-5
size: few
V: TRBV7-9
DNA: TGTGCCAGCAGCCCTTCGACAGGCGTTCTCAATCAGCCCCAGCATTTT
CDR3: CASSPSTGVLNQPQHF

D: -
J: TRBJ2-7
size: once
V: TRBV15
DNA: TGTGCCACCAGCAGAGATATCGGGCAGGGCCGATCCTACGAGCAGTACTTC
CDR3: CATSRDIGQGRSYEQYF

D: -
J: TRBJ2-7
size: -
V: TRBV9
DNA: TGTGCCAGCAGCGATGGGGATACCTACGAGCAGTACTTC
CDR3: CASSDGDTYEQYF

D: -
J: TRBJ1-3
size: -
V: TRBV11-2
DNA: TGTGCCAGCAGCTTAGATTCTACGATCTTCTCTGGAAACACCATATATTTT
CDR3: CASSLDSTIFSGNTIYF

D: -
J: TRBJ2-3
size: -
V: TRBV10-1
DNA: TGCGCCAGCAGTGAGCAGCCTAGGGATACGCAGTATTTT
CDR3: CASSEQPRDTQYF

D: TRBD1
J: TRBJ2-7
size: -
V: TRBV13
DNA: TGTGCCAGCAGCTACGCAGGGACAGGGAATCCCTACGAGCAGTACTTC
CDR3: CASSYAGTGNPYEQYF

D: -
J: TRBJ2-7
size: -
V: TRBV30
DNA: TGTGCCTGGAGTGTACTCCAGGAAAGCTCCTACGAGCAGTACTTC
CDR3: CAWSVLQESSYEQYF

D: -
J: TRBJ2-3
size: -
V: TRBV7-9
DNA: TGTGCCAGCAGCCCAACCCTTATTCAGTATTTT
CDR3: CASSPTLIQYF

D: TRBD2
J: TRBJ2-2
size: -
V: TRBV2
DNA: TGTGCCAGCAGTGAAGGGCGGGAGCGGACCGGGGAGCTGTTTTTT
CDR3: CASSEGRERTGELFF

D: -
J: TRBJ2-1
size: -
V: TRBV27
DNA: TGTGCCAGCAGTTTAGGTTTCCCCCCTAGCTCCTACAATGAGCAGTTCTTC
CDR3: CASSLGFPPSSYNEQFF

D: -
J: TRBJ2-4
size: -
V: TRBV18
DNA: TGTGCCAGCTCACCACCGTTTGGGGCCAAAAACATTCAGTACTTC
CDR3: CASSPPFGAKNIQYF

D: -
J: TRBJ2-2
size: -
V: TRBV6-1
DNA: TGTGCCAGCAGTCCCAAGAGTGACACCGGGGAGCTGTTTTTT
CDR3: CASSPKSDTGELFF

D: TRBD1
J: TRBJ2-3
size: few
V: TRBV6-1
DNA: TGTGCCAGCAGTTGGACAGGGTCCCACACAGATACGCAGTATTTT
CDR3: CASSWTGSHTDTQYF

D: TRBD1
J: TRBJ2-5
size: -
V: TRBV7-9
DNA: TGTGCCAGCAGCCATCCCCGAGACAGGGGGCAGGGTTACCCCGAGACCCAGTACTTC
CDR3: CASSHPRDRGQGYPETQYF

D: TRBD1
J: TRBJ2-7
size: -
V: TRBV7-8
DNA: TGTGCCAGCAGCCCCGCAAAGGGACAGGGGATCAACTACGAGCAGTACTTC
CDR3: CASSPAKGQGINYEQYF

D: -
J: TRBJ1-4
size: -
V: TRBV7-9
DNA: TGTGCCAGCTCGCGTGTCGGTGCAACTAATGAAAAACTGTTTTTT
CDR3: CASSRVGATNEKLFF

D: -
J: TRBJ2-2
size: -
V: TRBV5-5
DNA: TGTGCCAGCAGCTTGGTGTACACCGGGGAGCTGTTTTTT
CDR3: CASSLVYTGELFF

D: -
J: TRBJ1-2
size: -
V: TRBV9
DNA: TGTGCCAGCAGCGTAGTTGGGACTCCTAACTATGGCTACACCTTC
CDR3: CASSVVGTPNYGYTF

D: -
J: TRBJ1-3
size: -
V: TRBV29-1
DNA: TGCAGCGTTATTCAGTCTTACCATGACTCTGGAAACACCATATATTTT
CDR3: CSVIQSYHDSGNTIYF

D: TRBD2
J: TRBJ2-1
size: -
V: TRBV11-3
DNA: TGTGCCAGCTCCCGCCGGACTAGCGGAACAAATGAGCAGTTCTTC
CDR3: CASSRRTSGTNEQFF

D: -
J: TRBJ2-1
size: -
V: TRBV9
DNA: TGTGCCAGCGGTACAGGGACACTAGACAATGAGCAGTTCTTC
CDR3: CASGTGTLDNEQFF

D: TRBD2
J: TRBJ2-7
size: -
V: TRBV7-8
DNA: TGTGCCAGCGGCCTAGCGGAGGGCGCCGAGCAGTACTTC
CDR3: CASGLAEGAEQYF

D: -
J: TRBJ1-5
size: -
V: TRBV10-3
DNA: TGTGCCATCAGTGAGAGTGCCAGGAGCAATCAGCCCCAGCATTTT
CDR3: CAISESARSNQPQHF